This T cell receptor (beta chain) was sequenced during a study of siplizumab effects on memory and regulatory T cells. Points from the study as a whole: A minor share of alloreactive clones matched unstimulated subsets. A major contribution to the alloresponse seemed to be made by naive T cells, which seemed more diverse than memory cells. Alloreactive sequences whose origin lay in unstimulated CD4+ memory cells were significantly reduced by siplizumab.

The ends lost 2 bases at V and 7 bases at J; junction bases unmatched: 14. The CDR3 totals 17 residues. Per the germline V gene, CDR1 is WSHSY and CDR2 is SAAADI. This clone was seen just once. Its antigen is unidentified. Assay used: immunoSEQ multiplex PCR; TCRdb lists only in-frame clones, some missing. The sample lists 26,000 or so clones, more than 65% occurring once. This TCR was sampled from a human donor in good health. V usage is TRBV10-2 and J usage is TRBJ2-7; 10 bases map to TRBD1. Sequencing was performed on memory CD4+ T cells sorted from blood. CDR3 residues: CASSEPNPGQGTPEQYF. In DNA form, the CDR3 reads TGCGCCAGCAGTGAGCCAAACCCGGGACAGGGGACCCCGGAGCAGTACTTC.